The clone carrying this T cell receptor (beta chain) was found many times. Its antigen is not known. This record comes from a study of T-cell memory formation after mild COVID-19. Study findings and constraints: Some SARS-CoV-2-responding clones were already detected in memory before infection. Mostly located in CM and EM were contracting CD4+ clones, with contracting CD8+ clones located in EMRA. Whereas later expanders leaned CD4+, clones contracting day 15 to 85 showed a balanced CD4/CD8 makeup.

The CDR3 has 16 amino acids. Germline V gene data show CDR1 as SGHVS and CDR2 as FNYEAQ. The V and J ends lost 5 bases and 4 bases respectively, with 20 bases between them. TCRdb redid the calling of the 5' RACE reads with MiXCR, one entry per CDR3 protein. The sample includes about 44,000 distinct CDR3 sequences, about 6.8% of them seen just once. The chain carries TRBV7-6 and TRBJ1-2, with D perhaps matching TRBD1 (5 bases). This TCR derives from an adult who had mild COVID-19 (a few samples of this study predate the infection). Cell type and time point are not known. Sequenced material: PBMCs or a T cell subset sorted from them (not recorded which). CDR3 region: CASSPNTRGGGYGYTF. DNA for the CDR3: TGTGCCAGCAGCCCGAATACCCGGGGGGGAGGCTATGGCTACACCTTC.